The T cell receptor beta chain described here comes from a study of blood T cell repertoires in COVID-19. Study-wide context: Both acute and convalescent COVID-19 samples were obtained from the United States, Italy and Spain.

In the study's own analysis: Using reference gene primer amplification, nucleated cell counts were estimated. Here immunoSEQ multiplex PCR was the method, and the copy in TCRdb shows in-frame clones only, minus some. The V and J calls and clone size are taken from that table; D and trimming were inferred from the DNA. The data hold 200,000 to 250,000 clones, with 82% observed a single time. The CDR3 covers 15 residues. V was clipped by 8 bases and J by 5 bases, with 18 bases between them. CDR1 SGHVS and CDR2 FNYEAQ come from the germline V gene. Sequencing was done on a sample of peripheral blood. The clonotype was recovered from a woman older than 75 with acute or convalescent COVID-19. The rearrangement joins TRBV7-6 to TRBJ1-4, with D possibly TRBD1 on 6 matching bases. CDR3 region: CASSSGDGSNEKLFF. The CDR3 nucleotides read TGTGCCAGCTCCTCAGGGGACGGGTCAAATGAAAAACTGTTTTTT.